These T cell receptor beta chains were read from a single sample in a study of cytomegalovirus exposure and HLA in healthy donors. TCRdb's copy holds only in-frame clones and misses some; the assay was immunoSEQ multiplex PCR. Of 150,000 to 200,000 clones listed, around 81% were seen once; the top ten hold about 2.1%. Sequenced input: PBMCs. All receptors derive from a woman aged 25 to 39 in good health and CMV-seropositive. CDR3s leave out the opening cysteine and the closing phenylalanine or tryptophan.

>TRBV7-6|TRBJ2-3
ASSSLRGGGDTQY
>TRBV5-5|TRBJ2-5
ASSLVPGGAFGETQY
>TRBV7-2|TRBJ1-3
ASSPVLSGNTIY
>TRBV10-3|TRBJ1-5
AIREEWRQPQH
>TRBV18|TRBJ2-3
ASSPGRGQGVDTQY
>TRBV5-4|TRBJ2-3
ASSLVRGEGTQY
>TRBV7-2|TRBJ1-1
ASSRWTGLMNTEAF
>TRBV6-5|TRBJ1-1
ASSYSGRGAF
>TRBV29-1|TRBJ2-5
SAGHTEETQY
>TRBV7-8|TRBJ2-1
ASTERGGLMYNEQF
>TRBV19|TRBJ1-1
ASSTQVETEAF
>TRBV6-5|TRBJ2-7
ASRARGYSYEQY
>TRBV9|TRBJ2-2
ASSRTGGNGELF
>TRBV14|TRBJ2-1
ASSQGTGFYNEQF
>TRBV6-6|TRBJ1-2
ASSTLQGAHGYT
>TRBV5-4|TRBJ2-1
ASRLAGPYNEQF
>TRBV10-2|TRBJ2-7
ASRSRDKLYEQY
>TRBV6-6|TRBJ1-5
ASRRSGAPDQPQH
>TRBV6-6|TRBJ1-2
ASSGSSGGGGYT
>TRBV5-4|TRBJ1-2
ASSLDVINYGYT
>TRBV7-9|TRBJ2-3
SSSPQVDTQY
>TRBV4-3|TRBJ1-4
ASSPRMAGGGEKLF
>TRBV6-5|TRBJ1-1
ASTRTGRTEAF
>TRBV6-6|TRBJ2-7
ATFYSYEQY
>TRBV7-2|TRBJ1-2
ASSLRDTAYGYT
>TRBV10-3|TRBJ1-2
AISDQTYSSGYGYT
>TRBV5-1|TRBJ2-5
ASRDSGALQETQY
>TRBV7-2|TRBJ2-7
ASSPTGYEQY
>TRBV5-1|TRBJ2-7
ASSPDRFHSYEQY
>TRBV28|TRBJ1-2
ASSLFGGYT
>TRBV28|TRBJ1-2
ASQGTGGNLGYT
>TRBV10-3|TRBJ1-2
AINDAGAGYGYT
>TRBV5-1|TRBJ1-2
ASSLGNSGVGYT
>TRBV2|TRBJ2-3
ASSEWQYTDTQY
>TRBV29-1|TRBJ1-1
SVTRGGTEAF
>TRBV6-6|TRBJ2-7
ASSPSFYEQY
>TRBV27|TRBJ1-1
ASSLGGLNTEAF
>TRBV5-8|TRBJ1-4
ASSLTLAEEKLF
>TRBV5-6|TRBJ2-6
ASSREAAGSAGANVLT
>TRBV5-1|TRBJ1-1
ASSPQPGFEAF
>TRBV9|TRBJ1-1
ASSQTANTEAF
>TRBV5-1|TRBJ2-5
ASSLARQGYETQY
>TRBV6-5|TRBJ2-7
ASSYGLRGEQY
>TRBV19|TRBJ1-2
ASSIPDTKYYGYT
>TRBV5-1|TRBJ2-1
ASSIAGPVDEQF
>TRBV18|TRBJ2-7
ASSPPTGTGGVQY
>TRBV29-1|TRBJ2-7
SVGGAGLTYEQY
>TRBV5-6|TRBJ1-2
ASSLVRQDYGYT
>TRBV9|TRBJ1-5
ASSVYSNQPQH
>TRBV7-2|TRBJ1-6
ASSSSGVIGSPLH
>TRBV9|TRBJ2-7
ASSVVAGGATTEQY
>TRBV7-9|TRBJ2-5
ASSLGTGDQETQY
>TRBV18|TRBJ2-5
ASSPPGNREETQY
>TRBV14|TRBJ2-6
ASSLRGGLAGANVLT
>TRBV6-5|TRBJ1-5
ASRKTGDSNQPQH
>TRBV5-6|TRBJ1-2
ASSLAQGGGYT
>TRBV7-2|TRBJ1-4
ASSPQAATNEKLF
>TRBV6-1|TRBJ2-7
ASSVASPTYEQY
>TRBV7-2|TRBJ2-7
ASSSTARTSGRAIYEQY